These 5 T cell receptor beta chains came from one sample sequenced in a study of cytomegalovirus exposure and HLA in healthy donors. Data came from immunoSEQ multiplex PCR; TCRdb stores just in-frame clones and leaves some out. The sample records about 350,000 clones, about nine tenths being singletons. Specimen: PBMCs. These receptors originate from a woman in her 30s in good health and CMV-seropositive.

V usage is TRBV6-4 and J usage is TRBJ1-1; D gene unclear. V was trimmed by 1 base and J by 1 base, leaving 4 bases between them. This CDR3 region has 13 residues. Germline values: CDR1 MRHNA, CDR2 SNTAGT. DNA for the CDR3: TGTGCCAGCAGTGACTATCCGAACACTGAAGCTTTCTTT. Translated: CASSDYPNTEAFF.

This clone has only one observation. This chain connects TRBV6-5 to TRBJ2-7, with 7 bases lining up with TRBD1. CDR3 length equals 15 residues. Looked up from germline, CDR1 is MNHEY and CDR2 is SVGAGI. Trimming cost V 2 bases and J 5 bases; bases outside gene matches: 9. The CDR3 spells CASSYRETGKDEQYF. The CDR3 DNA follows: TGTGCCAGCAGTTACAGGGAGACAGGGAAGGACGAGCAGTACTTC.

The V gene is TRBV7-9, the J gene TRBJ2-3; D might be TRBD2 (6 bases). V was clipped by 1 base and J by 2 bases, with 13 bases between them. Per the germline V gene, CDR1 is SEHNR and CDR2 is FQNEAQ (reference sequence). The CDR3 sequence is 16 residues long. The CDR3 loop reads CASSLVSGLNTDTQYF. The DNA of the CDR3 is TGTGCCAGCAGCTTAGTGTCGGGACTTAACACAGATACGCAGTATTTT.

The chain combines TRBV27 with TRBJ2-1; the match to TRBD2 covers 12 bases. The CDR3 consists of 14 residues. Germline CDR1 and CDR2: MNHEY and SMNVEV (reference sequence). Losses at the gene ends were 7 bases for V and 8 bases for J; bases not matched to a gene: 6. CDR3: CASTSSGRAYEQFF. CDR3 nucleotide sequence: TGTGCCAGCACCTCTAGCGGGAGGGCCTATGAGCAGTTCTTC.

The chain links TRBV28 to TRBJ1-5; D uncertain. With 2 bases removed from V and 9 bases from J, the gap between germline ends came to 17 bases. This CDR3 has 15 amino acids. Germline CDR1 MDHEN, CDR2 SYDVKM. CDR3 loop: CASSLGRQDQPPQHF. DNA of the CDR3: TGTGCCAGCAGTTTAGGTAGACAAGATCAGCCGCCCCAGCATTTT.